Shown below are 28 T cell receptor beta chains from a single sample sequenced in a study of monozygotic twins with inflammatory bowel disease. TCRdb reprocessed the 5' RACE reads and reports one entry per CDR3 protein, with no DNA. The data show about 140,000 distinct CDR3 sequences, and the top ten clones hold more than 1%. The source material was blood. These receptors originate from a human donor with ulcerative colitis or Crohn's disease, or a healthy co-twin of an affected twin (not recorded which).

This chain joins TRBV14 and TRBJ2-1. Germline values: CDR1 SGHDN, CDR2 FVKESK. The CDR3 has 18 amino acids. Here the CDR3 reads CASSQELDVFGSYNEQFF.

The gene calls are TRBV7-3 and TRBJ2-5. The CDR3 extends over 13 amino acids. The V gene's germline CDR1 is SGHTA and CDR2 FQGTGA. CDR3 amino acids: CASSLTPRETQYF.

The chain has TRBV4-3 and TRBJ1-1; TCRdb's D gene call, TRBD1, goes unchecked for lack of DNA. The CDR3 runs to 15 residues. The germline V gene has CDR1 LGHNA and CDR2 YSLEER. The CDR3 sequence: CASSPDPGWDTEAFF.

This chain joins TRBV3-1 and TRBJ2-1; no DNA is available, so the TRBD2 call from TCRdb remains unchecked. Germline lookup yields CDR1 LGHDT and CDR2 YNNKEL (reference sequence). This CDR3 has 17 residues. CDR3 sequence reads: CASSLFLRTSGSNEQFF.

This chain uses TRBV11-2 with TRBJ1-4; lacking DNA, the TRBD1 call made by TCRdb goes unchecked. CDR3 length: 14 residues. Germline V gene sequence: CDR1 SGHAT, CDR2 FQNNGV. The CDR3: CASSLDLQGQKLFF.

The genes are TRBV20-1 and TRBJ1-6; the D gene TCRdb calls, TRBD1, cannot be checked with no DNA. The length of the CDR3 is 15 residues. Looked up from germline, CDR1 is DFQATT and CDR2 is SNEGSKA (reference sequence). CDR3: CSARVGKGVGSPLHF.

This chain connects TRBV20-1 to TRBJ2-7; the TRBD1 assignment by TCRdb is unverifiable without DNA. Looked up from germline, CDR1 is DFQATT and CDR2 is SNEGSKA (reference sequence). The CDR3 is made up of 14 amino acids. CDR3 in amino acids: CSAALGSGAYEQYF.

The chain is built from TRBV10-3 and TRBJ2-7; the D call of TRBD2 rests on TCRdb alone, since no DNA is present to check it. The CDR3 is made up of 13 amino acids. Germline CDR1 and CDR2: ENHRY and SYGVKD. CDR3 amino acids: CAISESKGPEQYF.

The rearrangement uses TRBV20-1 and TRBJ2-7; TCRdb names TRBD2, which stays unverified in the absence of DNA. The CDR3 has 15 residues. Germline V CDR1 and CDR2: DFQATT, SNEGSKA (reference sequence). The CDR3 sequence is CSAGTSGVPPYEQYF.

The J gene is TRBJ1-1, the V gene TRBV18. The CDR3 is 14 amino acids. Germline V gene data show CDR1 as KGHSH and CDR2 as LQKENI. CDR3: CASSPEGRDTEAFF.

V and J are TRBV7-3 and TRBJ2-3. The germline CDR1 and CDR2 sequences are SGHTA and FQGTGA. CDR3 size: 15 residues. The CDR3 here is CASSFVRGSTDTQYF.

This chain uses TRBV13 with TRBJ1-5; the D call from TCRdb, TRBD1, cannot be confirmed without DNA. Per the germline V gene, CDR1 is PRHDT and CDR2 is FYEKMQ (reference sequence). This CDR3 has 12 amino acids. The CDR3 is CPPRQGGQPQHF.

Here the CDR3 reads CASSARTGKEQFF. The genes are TRBV7-2 and TRBJ2-1; checking the TCRdb D call of TRBD1 is not possible without DNA. The V gene's germline CDR1 is SGHTA and CDR2 FQGNSA. CDR3 length: 13 residues.

The V gene is TRBV7-9, the J gene TRBJ2-4; TCRdb's D call of TRBD2 is untestable without DNA. Germline lookup yields CDR1 SEHNR and CDR2 FQNEAQ (reference sequence). The CDR3 covers 11 residues. CDR3 sequence reads: CASSVRTIQYF.

The CDR3 protein is CASSLEVAANTGELFF. The chain employs TRBV5-1 and TRBJ2-2; TCRdb designates TRBD2, a call that cannot be tested without DNA. CDR3 length: 16 amino acids. CDR1 is SGHRS, CDR2 YFSETQ, per germline.

The chain joins TRBV12-3 or TRBV12-4 to TRBJ2-1; TCRdb lists TRBD1, though no DNA is available to test this call. The CDR3 length is 16 residues. This chain's CDR3 is CASSPPPGAPGNEQFF.

This chain's CDR3 is CSVDERSGNTIYF. This sequence joins TRBV29-1 and TRBJ1-3. The CDR3 sequence is 13 residues long. Germline CDR1 and CDR2: SQVTM and ANQGSEA.

The chain combines TRBV5-5 with TRBJ1-4. There are 12 residues in the CDR3. Germline-derived CDR1 and CDR2 are SGHKS and YYEKEE (reference sequence). CDR3 loop: CASSLVTEKLFF.

The chain carries TRBV28 and TRBJ1-4; TCRdb's assignment of TRBD1 cannot be checked, as there is no DNA. The CDR3 loop spans 14 amino acids. Germline loops: CDR1 MDHEN, CDR2 SYDVKM. The CDR3 sequence: CASSSGGTNEKLFF.

The rearrangement links TRBV12-3 or TRBV12-4 to TRBJ2-1. The CDR3 has 15 amino acids. The chain's CDR3 is CASSLTFSSYNEQFF.

J is TRBJ2-7 and V is TRBV20-1; there is no DNA to check the TCRdb D call of TRBD1. The germline CDR1 and CDR2 sequences are DFQATT and SNEGSKA (reference sequence). The CDR3 is 13 amino acids. The CDR3 sequence: CRPAQPISYEQYF.

This chain connects TRBV7-9 to TRBJ2-5; as DNA is missing, the TRBD1 call by TCRdb cannot be tested. The CDR3 consists of 15 residues. Germline V gene lookup returns CDR1 SEHNR and CDR2 FQNEAQ (reference sequence). CDR3 loop: CASSFFRGHGETQYF.

This CDR3 is CASSGKDRLREEAFF. The J gene is TRBJ1-1, the V gene TRBV6-1; TCRdb outputs TRBD1, but without DNA this stays unchecked. The CDR3 totals 15 residues. Germline-derived CDR1 and CDR2 are MNHNS and SASEGT.

The chain has TRBV19 and TRBJ2-2. Germline V gene lookup returns CDR1 LNHDA and CDR2 SQIVND (reference sequence). This CDR3 has 12 amino acids. CDR3 region: CASNREYGELFF.

The V gene is TRBV13, the J gene TRBJ2-3; absent DNA, TCRdb's TRBD1 call cannot be checked. CDR1 is PRHDT, CDR2 FYEKMQ, per germline (reference sequence). The CDR3 loop spans 14 amino acids. CDR3 region: CASSWDQGTDTQYF.

The genes are TRBV5-4 and TRBJ2-1; absent DNA, TCRdb's TRBD1 call cannot be checked. CDR3 length equals 14 residues. Germline CDR1 is SGHNT and CDR2 is YYREEE (reference sequence). The CDR3 is CASSPRDRCNEQFF. Full variable domain (remainder filled in from reference TRBV5-4 and TRBJ2-1): ETGVTQSPTHLIKTRGQQVTLRCSSQSGHNTVSWYQQALGQGPQFIFQYYREEENGRGNFPPRFSGLQFPNYSSELNVNALELDDSALYLCASSPRDRCNEQFFGPGTRLTVL.

The chain carries TRBV16 and TRBJ1-1; the D call from TCRdb, TRBD1, cannot be confirmed without DNA. This CDR3 has 14 amino acids. The germline V gene has CDR1 KGHSY and CDR2 FQNENV. This chain's CDR3 is CASSSGGAKTEAFF.

The chain's CDR3 is CASSGTALIRGTDTQYF. The chain couples TRBV7-8 to TRBJ2-3; absent DNA, TCRdb's TRBD2 call cannot be checked. The CDR3 is 17 residues long. CDR1 SGHVS and CDR2 FQNEAQ come from the germline V gene.